The rows below give T cell receptor beta chains drawn from one sample of a study of CD8 T cells in ankylosing spondylitis. TCRdb re-analysed the 5' RACE reads in MiXCR, keeping a single row per CDR3 protein. Of about 200,000 distinct CDR3 sequences in the sample, about 7.3% were seen once. The sample comprised blood, either unsorted or a sorted T cell fraction (not recorded which). Receptor source: a male donor with ankylosing spondylitis. Both conserved end residues are part of each CDR3. The D gene is left open where the match is weak. Rows give clone size only sometimes, using once, few, many, or a class for an expanded clone.

d_gene,abundance,v_gene,j_gene,CDR3nt,CDR3aa
NA,many,TRBV7-9,TRBJ1-6,TGTGCCAGCAGCTTAGTGGAAACTAGCTCCTATAATTCACCCCTCCACTTT,CASSLVETSSYNSPLHF
TRBD1,many,TRBV7-2,TRBJ2-5,TGTGCCAGCAGCTCGACAGGGGGCGAGGGGACCCAGTACTTC,CASSSTGGEGTQYF
TRBD1,many,TRBV27,TRBJ1-2,TGTGCCAGCAGTCCTGGGACAGGGGGACGGCCCCCCTACACCTTC,CASSPGTGGRPPYTF
NA,NA,TRBV4-2,TRBJ2-1,TGTGCCAGCAGCCAAGACAGGTCCTACAATGAGCAGTTCTTC,CASSQDRSYNEQFF
TRBD2,many,TRBV4-3,TRBJ2-7,TGCGCCAGCAGCCAAGGCACTAGGACTAGCTACGACGAGCAGTACTTC,CASSQGTRTSYDEQYF
TRBD2,many,TRBV12-3/TRBV12-4,TRBJ2-4,TGTGCCAGCAGTCGGACTAGCGGGGGTACCAAAAACATTCAGTACTTC,CASSRTSGGTKNIQYF
NA,many,TRBV7-9,TRBJ1-2,TGTGCCAGCAGCTTATCGGACAGCGAGGTCGTTAACTATGGCTACACCTTC,CASSLSDSEVVNYGYTF
TRBD2,many,TRBV12-3/TRBV12-4,TRBJ2-1,TGTGCCAGCAGACCGCTGAGCGGGAGTCCCTACAATGAGCAGTTCTTC,CASRPLSGSPYNEQFF
NA,many,TRBV6-1,TRBJ1-2,TGTGCCAGCAGTGAATCTCTTGGCTACACCTTC,CASSESLGYTF
TRBD2,many,TRBV10-3,TRBJ2-1,TGTGCCATCAGTGATGGAGCGGGACCCAACGATGAGCAGTTCTTC,CAISDGAGPNDEQFF
TRBD1,NA,TRBV9,TRBJ2-5,TGTGCCAGCGCGAAACAGGGGTGGGAGACCCAGTACTTC,CASAKQGWETQYF
TRBD1,many,TRBV5-5,TRBJ2-7,TGTGCCAGCAGTACCAGACAGGGGTATCGAGAGCAGTACTTC,CASSTRQGYREQYF
NA,NA,TRBV6-1,TRBJ1-1,TGTGCCAGCAGCGGGGGATATGAAGCTTTCTTT,CASSGGYEAFF
NA,many,TRBV7-9,TRBJ1-5,TGTGCCAGCAGTCCTGGGACGGCGCATATTCAGCCCCAGCATTTT,CASSPGTAHIQPQHF
TRBD1,NA,TRBV7-3,TRBJ2-2,TGTGCCAGCAGCTTATCTGCCCGGACAGGGGGTTTCACCGGGGAGCTGTTTTTT,CASSLSARTGGFTGELFF
TRBD2,many,TRBV5-6,TRBJ2-3,TGTGCCAGCAGCCATCTAGCGGAAAGAGGCACAGATACGCAGTATTTT,CASSHLAERGTDTQYF
NA,many,TRBV4-1,TRBJ1-6,TGCGCCAGCAGCCCGGACACGGGGACACCCCTCCACTTT,CASSPDTGTPLHF
NA,NA,TRBV5-6,TRBJ2-7,TGTGCCAGCAGCTTAGGGCGGGGGCTCTACGAGCAGTACTTC,CASSLGRGLYEQYF
NA,many,TRBV15,TRBJ2-7,TGTGCCACCAGCGGACACACCCTCGAGCAGTACTTC,CATSGHTLEQYF
NA,many,TRBV20-1,TRBJ1-6,TGCAGTGCTAGAGACCCGGACATCTATAATTCACCCCTCCACTTT,CSARDPDIYNSPLHF
TRBD2,NA,TRBV12-3/TRBV12-4,TRBJ2-1,TGTGCCAGCAGTTTAACTTATCGGGCGGGGGGCAATGAGCAGTTCTTC,CASSLTYRAGGNEQFF
TRBD1,NA,TRBV5-1,TRBJ2-7,TGCGCCAGCAGCTTCCTACAGGGGGCCGCCAGCGAGCAGTACTTC,CASSFLQGAASEQYF
TRBD2,few,TRBV7-6,TRBJ2-7,TGTGCCAGCAGCTTATCCGCTAGCGGGGCCTACGAGCAGTACTTC,CASSLSASGAYEQYF
NA,many,TRBV29-1,TRBJ2-2,TGCAGCGTTGGCAGGGTTAACACCGGGGAGCTGTTTTTT,CSVGRVNTGELFF
NA,many,TRBV27,TRBJ2-3,TGTGCCAGCAGCCCCGACACGAGCACAGATACGCAGTATTTT,CASSPDTSTDTQYF
NA,few,TRBV14,TRBJ2-7,TGTGCCAGCAGCCAAGTTCGGCTAGCCGGGGACGAGCAGTACTTC,CASSQVRLAGDEQYF
TRBD2,NA,TRBV11-2,TRBJ2-1,TGTGCCAGCAGCTTCAGGGGTCTAGCGGGAGGGCCTGTCAATGAGCAGTTCTTC,CASSFRGLAGGPVNEQFF
NA,NA,TRBV6-5,TRBJ2-5,TGTGCCAGTGGCCTCAGGGGCTGGGAGACCCAGTACTTC,CASGLRGWETQYF
NA,many,TRBV27,TRBJ2-1,TGTGCCAGCAGTTTTTATAAGGGGGTCCGCTACAATGAGCAGTTCTTC,CASSFYKGVRYNEQFF
TRBD1,many,TRBV28,TRBJ2-2,TGTGCCAGCAGTTTCTGGACAGGGCCCGGGGAGCTGTTTTTT,CASSFWTGPGELFF
NA,NA,TRBV30,TRBJ2-7,TGTGCCTGGAGTCCGGGTGGTATCTACGAGCAGTACTTC,CAWSPGGIYEQYF
NA,NA,TRBV3-1,TRBJ1-1,TGTGCCAGCAGCCAAGCCGGCGAAGGCCTGGGCACTGAAGCTTTCTTT,CASSQAGEGLGTEAFF